Presented here are 15 T cell receptor beta chains from one specimen sequenced in a study of blood T cells in healthy people across ages. Using a J-beta primer mix together with a sample-barcoded 5' primer, a second PCR was run for 7 to 11 cycles. TCRdb independently ran MiXCR on the 5' RACE reads; one entry per CDR3 protein. The data contain about 1,400,000 distinct CDR3 sequences, 40% to 50% of them singletons. Specimen: blood. The receptor source for this set is a woman aged 18 to 35 in good health.

Only a few counts were recorded for this clonotype. This chain joins TRBV7-2 and TRBJ2-3; no reliable D call. Trimming cost V 5 bases and J 9 bases, with 12 bases left between them. The CDR3 loop spans 12 amino acids. CDR1 is SGHTA and CDR2 is FQGNSA in the germline V gene. The DNA for the CDR3 is TGTGCCAGCAGCCTCCCCCCGTCCACGCAGTATTTT. This translates into CASSLPPSTQYF.

In DNA, the CDR3 is TGTGCCATCAGTCAGGGTAGAAACGTCGGGGCCAAAAACATTCAGTACTTC. It codes for CAISQGRNVGAKNIQYF. J is TRBJ2-4 and V is TRBV10-3; a weak D match, TRBD1 (5 bases). Germline CDR1 is ENHRY and CDR2 is SYGVKD. The CDR3 is 17 residues long. With 5 bases removed from V and 1 base from J, the gap between germline ends came to 18 bases.

This clonotype was seen repeatedly, ten times or more. The chain carries TRBV12-3 or TRBV12-4 and TRBJ2-3, with D uncertain. The CDR3 spans 12 residues. V lost 4 bases and J 4 bases, leaving 6 bases between the germline ends. CDR3 protein: CASSSRADTQYF. CDR3 sequence (DNA): TGTGCCAGCAGTTCTAGGGCAGATACGCAGTATTTT.

V is TRBV5-1 and J is TRBJ2-1, with D unclear. V was trimmed by 0 bases and J by 6 bases, leaving 19 bases between them. Germline V CDR1 and CDR2: SGHRS, YFSETQ. The CDR3 runs 17 residues. In DNA, the CDR3 is TGCGCCAGCAGCTTGGGGTTCCTCAGTGGTTCGATCAATGAGCAGTTCTTC. This sequence encodes CASSLGFLSGSINEQFF.

To note about this clonotype: A junction boundary mismatches the germline segment, possibly from a read error. This sequence joins TRBV20-1 and TRBJ2-2, with 8 nucleotides matching TRBD2. The CDR3 has 15 amino acids. From germline, CDR1 is DFQATT and CDR2 SNEGSKA (reference sequence). The CDR3 nucleotides read TGCGGTGCTAGAGGGGGTCCTAGCGGGACCGGGGAGCTGTTTTTT. It yields the protein CGARGGPSGTGELFF.

The V gene is TRBV27, the J gene TRBJ1-6; maybe TRBD1 (5 bases). From germline, CDR1 is MNHEY and CDR2 SMNVEV (reference sequence). With 0 bases removed from V and 3 bases from J, the gap between germline ends came to 9 bases. This CDR3 spans 16 amino acids. The CDR3, as DNA: TGTGCCAGCAGTTTATCAGGGGCCGGCTATAATTCACCCCTCCACTTT. Protein: CASSLSGAGYNSPLHF.

This clonotype was seen a few times. V usage is TRBV12-3 or TRBV12-4 and J usage is TRBJ1-2; a possible D gene is TRBD1 (5 bases). Trimming took 3 bases from V and 4 from J, leaving 15 bases between them. The CDR3 totals 15 residues. The CDR3 sequence is CASSFMGGRAYGYTF. The CDR3 DNA sequence: TGTGCCAGCAGTTTTATGGGGGGACGTGCCTATGGCTACACCTTC.

The chain combines TRBV3-1 with TRBJ2-1, with unresolved D. Germline CDR1 is LGHDT and CDR2 is YNNKEL (reference sequence). This CDR3 region has 15 residues. Trimming stripped 4 bases from V and 5 bases from J, with 15 bases between. CDR3 in amino acids: CASSPPPAANNEQFF. CDR3 nucleotide sequence: TGTGCCAGCAGCCCCCCCCCGGCGGCGAACAATGAGCAGTTCTTC.

This clonotype was detected a few times. This chain connects TRBV5-1 to TRBJ2-1; tentatively, D is TRBD2 (7 bases). The CDR3 covers 16 residues. Germline V gene lookup returns CDR1 SGHRS and CDR2 YFSETQ. Trimming took off 0 bases at V and 7 bases at J, with 17 bases between the two ends. The CDR3 region has the DNA TGCGCCAGCAGCTTGGTATTGGGGGGGGGCCTAAATGAGCAGTTCTTC. It encodes CASSLVLGGGLNEQFF.

This clonotype has only a few counts. V is TRBV12-3 or TRBV12-4 and J is TRBJ1-2; 9 bases fit TRBD1. The CDR3 covers 15 residues. V shed 6 bases and J 5 bases; nucleotides not matched to a gene: 10. The CDR3 spells CASSLQTGGGYGYTF. Written as DNA, the CDR3 is TGTGCCAGCAGCCTACAGACAGGGGGAGGGTATGGCTACACCTTC.

Written as DNA, the CDR3 is TGTGCCAGCAGCCGGGGGGCATCAGGAGGTCAGCCCCAGCATTTT. This encodes CASSRGASGGQPQHF. The chain combines TRBV7-2 with TRBJ1-5; tentatively, D is TRBD1 (6 bases). V shed 5 bases and J shed 6 bases, with 17 bases lying between them. The germline V gene has CDR1 SGHTA and CDR2 FQGNSA. The CDR3 loop spans 15 amino acids.

V gene TRBV12-3 or TRBV12-4 combines with J gene TRBJ2-7; D gene unclear. The J call is in doubt because the DNA end fits TRBJ2-5 better. This CDR3 is built from 16 residues. CDR3 in DNA: TGTGCCAGCAGCCCAAGGAGCGTAAGGCCTTTGGAGACCCAGTACTTC. Its protein is CASSPRSVRPLETQYF.

This clonotype was seen repeatedly, ten times or more. The V call is TRBV4-1, the J call TRBJ2-1; 11 positions match TRBD2. The CDR3 is 16 residues long. J gave up 4 bases and V 4 bases, and 6 bases lay outside the gene matches. CDR1 is MGHRA and CDR2 is YSYEKL in the germline V gene. The CDR3 region has the DNA TGCGCCAGCAGCCGACTAGCGGGGATAGAATACAATGAGCAGTTCTTC. Translated: CASSRLAGIEYNEQFF.

The rearrangement links TRBV10-2 to TRBJ1-2; D gene unclear. This CDR3 spans 14 amino acids. V lost 2 bases and J lost 1, with 8 bases in between. Germline CDR1 and CDR2: WSHSY and SAAADI. The DNA of the CDR3 is TGCGCCAGCAGTGAGGGTTCGGATAACTATGGCTACACCTTC. Translation: CASSEGSDNYGYTF.

In this sample, this clonotype turned up a few times. The rearrangement joins TRBV27 to TRBJ2-7; D remains unclear. This CDR3 is built from 13 residues. Germline CDR1 MNHEY, CDR2 SMNVEV (reference sequence). V was trimmed by 5 bases and J by 5 bases, leaving 13 bases between them. CDR3 DNA sequence: TGTGCCAGCAGTGTACGAACTGCCCACGAGCAGTACTTC. This encodes CASSVRTAHEQYF.